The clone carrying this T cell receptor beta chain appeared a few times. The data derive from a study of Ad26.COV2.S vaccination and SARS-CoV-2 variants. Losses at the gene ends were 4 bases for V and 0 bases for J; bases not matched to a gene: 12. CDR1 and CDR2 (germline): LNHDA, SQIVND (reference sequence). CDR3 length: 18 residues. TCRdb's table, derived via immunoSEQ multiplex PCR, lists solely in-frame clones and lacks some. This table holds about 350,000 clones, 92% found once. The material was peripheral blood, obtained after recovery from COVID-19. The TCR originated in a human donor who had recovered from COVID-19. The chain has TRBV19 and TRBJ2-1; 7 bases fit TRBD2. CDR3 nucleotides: TGTGCCAGTAGTAGCCACTCGGGACGCGGGAGCTCCTACAATGAGCAGTTCTTC. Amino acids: CASSSHSGRGSSYNEQFF.